Listed here is a single T cell receptor beta chain. Its antigen is unknown. This record belongs to a study of T cells after yellow fever vaccination. Notes on the study in general: Booster samples showed a return of most primary-vaccination clones (under 97% CD4, 80% to 90% CD8). It was the secondary response that reached its peak faster, day 5 versus 15, but it was weaker. Shared CD4/CD8 clonotypes were a small share, likely from convergent recombination.

Germline V lookup: CDR1 KGHSH, CDR2 LQKENI. Trimming took off 3 bases at V and 7 bases at J, with 22 bases between the two ends. CDR3 length: 16 amino acids. From the 5' RACE reads, TCRdb called clonotypes with MiXCR, one entry per CDR3 protein. The table has under 200,000 distinct CDR3 sequences, about 7% seen once. Sequenced material: CD4+ T cells sorted from PBMCs, taken 5 to 6 days after the first yellow fever vaccination. The sequence derives from a young man who received the YFV17D yellow fever vaccine. The V call is TRBV18, the J call TRBJ2-7; D is uncertain. For the CDR3, the DNA is TGTGCCAGCTCACCCGATAGGAGCACACCTCATTCTGAGCAGTACGTC. Its protein is CASSPDRSTPHSEQYV.